These 8 T cell receptor beta chains were sequenced from one sample in a study of identical twins. TCRdb re-derived calls from the 5' RACE reads in MiXCR, one entry per CDR3 protein. The sample lists around 340,000 distinct CDR3 sequences; 9% to 10% were seen once. The sequenced sample consisted of naive T cells sorted from blood. All receptors derive from a woman in her forties or fifties in good health.

The chain employs TRBV6-1 and TRBJ2-7, with TRBD2 matching over 9 bases. V trimming: 7 bases; J trimming: 1 base; junction bases outside the gene matches: 8. This CDR3 region has 15 residues. CDR1 MNHNS and CDR2 SASEGT come from the germline V gene. CDR3 sequence (DNA): TGTGCCAGCATAATTGCGACTAGCGGTTCCTACGAGCAGTACGTC. Translation: CASIIATSGSYEQYV.

Many counts were recorded for this clonotype. The gene calls are TRBV5-1 and TRBJ2-5; no clear D. Germline CDR1 is SGHRS and CDR2 is YFSETQ. CDR3 length: 14 residues. V was shortened by 4 bases and J by 4 bases, with 14 bases between the two germline ends. CDR3 coding DNA: TGCGCCAGCAGCGTTGAAAAGGGTGGAGAGACCCAGTACTTC. The encoded protein is CASSVEKGGETQYF.

This clonotype was counted a few times. The chain combines TRBV29-1 with TRBJ2-2; no definite D call. This CDR3 spans 13 amino acids. CDR1 and CDR2 from the germline V gene are SQVTM and ANQGSEA. The V and J ends lost 6 bases and 2 bases respectively, with 10 bases between them. CDR3 sequence: CSVLNDNTGELFF. In nucleotides, the CDR3 is TGCAGCGTCCTTAACGATAACACCGGGGAGCTGTTTTTT.

J is TRBJ2-1 and V is TRBV9; 7 bases are shared with TRBD2. Germline lookup yields CDR1 SGDLS and CDR2 YYNGEE. Trimming cost V 0 bases and J 6 bases; bases outside gene matches: 6. This CDR3 region has 15 residues. For the CDR3, the DNA is TGTGCCAGCAGCGTAGGTGCGGGAGTAGGCAATGAGCAGTTCTTC. Translating it yields CASSVGAGVGNEQFF.

V and J are TRBV15 and TRBJ2-3, with TRBD1 matching 9 bases. Germline assignment: CDR1 LNHNV and CDR2 YYDKDF (reference sequence). The trim removed 5 bases at V and 5 bases at J, leaving 8 bases unmatched. This CDR3 has 15 amino acids. The CDR3 nucleotides read TGTGCCACCAGCTCCTGGACAGGGGATCGAGATACGCAGTATTTT. Translated, it gives CATSSWTGDRDTQYF.

The chain links TRBV20-1 to TRBJ2-2; D is unclear. Per germline, CDR1 DFQATT and CDR2 SNEGSKA (reference sequence). Trimming left V 3 bases short and J 4 bases short, with 3 bases between. The CDR3 has 11 amino acids. CDR3 in DNA: TGCAGTGCTAGGATCACCGGGGAGCTGTTTTTT. Protein: CSARITGELFF.

The table lists this clonotype with a few counts. The chain links TRBV20-1 to TRBJ2-7; no clear D gene. Germline CDR1 DFQATT, CDR2 SNEGSKA (reference sequence). The CDR3 sequence is 14 residues long. V lost 0 bases and J lost 2, with 11 bases in between. The DNA of the CDR3 is TGCAGTGCTAGAGATCCAGCAGGACCCTACGAGCAGTACTTC. Translating gives CSARDPAGPYEQYF.

The chain employs TRBV4-1 and TRBJ2-4; D may be TRBD1 or TRBD2 (5 bases each). Trimming left V 1 base short and J 14 bases short, with 15 bases between. The CDR3 has 13 residues. Germline lookup yields CDR1 MGHRA and CDR2 YSYEKL. CDR3: CASSQGGSQVKYF. In DNA, the CDR3 is TGCGCCAGCAGCCAAGGGGGGAGTCAGGTGAAGTACTTC.